This TCR beta chain stems from a study of blood T cell repertoires in COVID-19. Background on the study: Acute and convalescent COVID-19 samples came from the United States, Italy and Spain. The cDNA or gDNA used as material had been derived from T cells, B-cell-depleted T cells, or PBMCs.

As handled by the study authors: Amplification of reference gene primers provided the estimated nucleated cell counts. Sequencing used immunoSEQ multiplex PCR; TCRdb keeps in-frame clones, though not all of them. V, J and clone size were drawn from that table, and D and trimming were deduced from the DNA. Among approximately 30,000 clones listed, roughly nine tenths were seen once. The sample comprised peripheral blood. This receptor was taken from a woman aged 80 or older with active or convalescent COVID-19.

The CDR3 protein is CASSLGQGRGDGYTF. CDR3 DNA: TGTGCCAGCAGCTTGGGACAGGGCCGTGGGGATGGCTACACCTTC. The chain joins TRBV5-4 to TRBJ1-2, with 7 positions matching TRBD1. Trimming cost V 0 bases and J 6 bases; bases outside gene matches: 8. This CDR3 spans 15 amino acids. Germline loops: CDR1 SGHNT, CDR2 YYREEE (reference sequence).